This T cell receptor (beta chain) was captured by sequencing in a study of T cell clones after liver transplantation. Background on the study: HCV positivity affected three of eight recipients; the rest lacked autoimmune or viral indications. Patients counted as tolerant after at least one year off all immunosuppression, enzymes not exceeding twice normal. Timepoints were pre-transplant, pre-withdrawal, and after withdrawal was completed or failed. Overall study results and limits: Post-transplant time points were not standardized, so conclusions are preliminary.

Note on this clone: Its antigen is as yet unknown.

Sequencing used immunoSEQ multiplex PCR; TCRdb keeps in-frame clones, though not all of them. The sample gives more than 75,000 clones, around four fifths of which show up once; approximately 0.47% is in the top ten. CDR1 and CDR2 (germline): SGHNT, YYREEE (reference sequence). This CDR3 contains 13 residues. With 7 bases removed from V and 2 bases from J, the gap between germline ends came to 11 bases. Here the sequenced sample was CD4+ T cells from blood, taken approximately 45 months after liver transplant. This sequence joins TRBV5-4 and TRBJ2-3; unclear D gene. The receptor was derived from a human patient who received a liver transplant. The T cells may partly be graft donor cells. The CDR3 bases are TGTGCCAGCGCAAGGGAATTCACAGATACGCAGTATTTT. Its protein is CASAREFTDTQYF.